Listed here are 25 T cell receptor beta chains from one sample, sequenced in a study of T cell responses to AZD1222 COVID-19 vaccine. The assay was immunoSEQ multiplex PCR, and TCRdb's table has in-frame clones only and misses some. The data contain about 190,000 clones, more than 75% of them singletons. Sample: peripheral blood, taken on day 0 of MenACWY control vaccination. The source of these receptors is an adult in good health.

Only one count was recorded for this clone. The rearrangement joins TRBV25-1 to TRBJ2-7, with D possibly matching TRBD1 (5 bases). Germline V gene data show CDR1 as MGHDK and CDR2 as SYGVNS. The germline V and J ends were trimmed by 4 bases and 4 bases, with 5 bases remaining between them. The CDR3 spans 11 residues. CDR3 nucleotides: TGTGCCAGCAGTGCAGGGTACGAGCAGTACTTC. It is translated as CASSAGYEQYF.

The chain is built from TRBV7-8 and TRBJ2-3, with 9 bases that match TRBD2. J lost 9 bases, V lost 5 bases, and 15 bases had no gene match. The CDR3 is 16 residues long. CDR1 SGHVS and CDR2 FQNEAQ come from the germline V gene. CDR3 in amino acids: CASSHEAGSLAGTQYF. CDR3 nucleotide sequence: TGTGCCAGCAGCCACGAGGCAGGATCCCTAGCGGGGACGCAGTATTTT.

The V gene is TRBV19, the J gene TRBJ2-7; 7 bases match TRBD2. Germline trimming cut 10 bases from V and 4 bases from J; bases unmatched to any gene: 10. This CDR3 spans 13 amino acids. In germline, CDR1 is LNHDA, CDR2 SQIVND (reference sequence). The CDR3 sequence is CATSSVGGYEQYF. As DNA, the CDR3 is TGTGCCACCAGTTCGGTGGGAGGGTACGAGCAGTACTTC.

The V gene is TRBV27, the J gene TRBJ2-1; D not resolved. Germline V CDR1 and CDR2: MNHEY, SMNVEV (reference sequence). Trimming cost V 6 bases and J 8 bases, with 8 bases left between them. The CDR3 covers 11 residues. DNA of the CDR3: TGTGCCAGCAGACGATATGATGAGCAGTTCTTC. It specifies CASRRYDEQFF.

The sample holds one count of this clone. This chain connects TRBV9 to TRBJ2-1; D gene ambiguous. V was clipped by 4 bases and J by 4 bases, with 9 bases between them. This CDR3 is 13 amino acids long. CDR1 and CDR2 (germline): SGDLS, YYNGEE. CDR3 DNA: TGTGCCAGCAGCCCCCCCAAATACAATGAGCAGTTCTTC. Translating it yields CASSPPKYNEQFF.

The chain couples TRBV18 to TRBJ1-5; 7 positions match TRBD1. Germline CDR1 is KGHSH and CDR2 is LQKENI. With 2 bases clipped from V and 0 bases from J, the junction kept 4 bases outside the gene matches. The CDR3 is 16 residues long. DNA for the CDR3: TGTGCCAGCTCACCAACCCAGGGGGGTAGCAATCAGCCCCAGCATTTT. It translates to CASSPTQGGSNQPQHF.

This chain uses TRBV6-1 with TRBJ1-1, with D hard to call. Germline CDR1 reads MNHNS; CDR2 reads SASEGT. V was clipped by 1 base and J by 4 bases, with 7 bases between them. The CDR3 runs to 13 residues. CDR3 region: CASSEEGFTEAFF. DNA of the CDR3: TGTGCCAGCAGTGAAGAGGGCTTCACTGAAGCTTTCTTT.

CDR3 nucleotide sequence: TGTGCCAGCAGTGAGGCGGGAGGAGGCAATGAGCAGTTCTTC. Protein product: CASSEAGGGNEQFF. The chain recombines TRBV6-4 with TRBJ2-1, with 8 nucleotides matching TRBD2. The germline V gene encodes CDR1 MRHNA and CDR2 SNTAGT. J lost 6 bases, V lost 3 bases, and 4 bases had no gene match. The CDR3 loop spans 14 amino acids.

V is TRBV24-1 and J is TRBJ1-5; TRBD1 agrees at 10 bases. Germline loops: CDR1 KGHDR, CDR2 SFDVKD. The CDR3 is 16 amino acids. V was pared by 3 bases and J by 2 bases, with 3 bases of the junction left unmatched. CDR3 in amino acids: CATSDPGTGGNQPQHF. The CDR3, as DNA: TGTGCCACCAGTGATCCCGGGACAGGGGGCAATCAGCCCCAGCATTTT.

V and J are TRBV9 and TRBJ1-2, with 10 bases matching TRBD1. Germline V gene sequence: CDR1 SGDLS, CDR2 YYNGEE. The CDR3 contains 16 residues. The J segment lost 4 bases and the V segment lost 2 bases, leaving 8 bases of the junction unmatched. CDR3 loop: CASSVSRGQGTYGYTF. The DNA for the CDR3 is TGTGCCAGCAGCGTCTCTAGGGGACAGGGGACCTATGGCTACACCTTC.

The CDR3 nucleotides read TGTGCCAGCAGCCCTCCCACACTAGCGGGAGGGCGGGGCTCCTACAATGAGCAGTTCTTC. Translation: CASSPPTLAGGRGSYNEQFF. The genes are TRBV7-6 and TRBJ2-1; 13 bases are a match to TRBD2. V dropped 5 bases and J dropped 0; count of bases not matched to a gene: 13. Germline V gene data show CDR1 as SGHVS and CDR2 as FNYEAQ. The CDR3 length is 20 residues.

The gene calls are TRBV5-4 and TRBJ2-7; 10 bases agree with TRBD1. CDR1 SGHNT and CDR2 YYREEE come from the germline V gene (reference sequence). This CDR3 region has 14 residues. V lost 4 bases, J lost 4 bases, and 5 bases stayed unmatched. The CDR3 region is CASSRDRGGYEQYF. The CDR3 DNA sequence: TGTGCCAGCAGCAGGGACAGGGGAGGATACGAGCAGTACTTC.

The V gene is TRBV7-2, the J gene TRBJ2-5; D gene ambiguous. Trimming shortened V by 2 bases and J by 6 bases, and 13 bases separated the two germline ends. Germline V gene lookup returns CDR1 SGHTA and CDR2 FQGNSA. CDR3 length: 14 amino acids. For the CDR3, the DNA is TGTGCCAGCAGCTTAAGTAGGATAGGGCAGACCCAGTACTTC. Protein product: CASSLSRIGQTQYF.

The gene calls are TRBV7-9 and TRBJ2-2, with D possibly TRBD1 on 6 matching bases. V was pared by 3 bases and J by 1 base, with 15 bases between. The CDR3 is 17 amino acids. Per germline, CDR1 SEHNR and CDR2 FQNEAQ (reference sequence). In DNA form, the CDR3 reads TGTGCCAGCAGCTTTGGCGCCGGGGACAAGAACACCGGGGAGCTGTTTTTT. This gives the protein CASSFGAGDKNTGELFF. Full variable domain (outside the CDR3, taken from reference TRBV7-9 and TRBJ2-2): DTGVSQNPRHKITKRGQNVTFRCDPISEHNRLYWYRQTLGQGPEFLTYFQNEAQLEKSRLLSDRFSAERPKGSFSTLEIQRTEQGDSAMYLCASSFGAGDKNTGELFFGEGSRLTVL.

The chain couples TRBV7-8 to TRBJ1-4, with D tentatively TRBD1 (5 bases). V lost 3 bases, J lost 0 bases, and 8 bases lay in between. This CDR3 region has 15 residues. CDR1 is SGHVS, CDR2 FQNEAQ, per germline. CDR3 coding DNA: TGTGCCAGCAGCTTCACGACAGCAACTAATGAAAAACTGTTTTTT. Protein: CASSFTTATNEKLFF.

This chain links TRBV13 with TRBJ1-2, with D uncertain. Germline V gene sequence: CDR1 PRHDT, CDR2 FYEKMQ (reference sequence). Trimming pared 0 bases from V and 13 bases from J, leaving 12 bases between. There are 12 residues in the CDR3. The chain's CDR3 is CASSLGTLTPTF. The CDR3 nucleotides read TGTGCCAGCAGCTTAGGGACCCTCACCCCCACCTTC.

The rearrangement links TRBV11-3 to TRBJ2-7; 9 bases are a match to TRBD1. CDR1 and CDR2 (germline): SGHNT, YENEEA. The CDR3 has 14 residues. With 0 bases clipped from V and 3 bases from J, the junction kept 0 bases outside the gene matches. The CDR3 coding sequence is TGTGCCAGCAGCTTAGAGGGACAGGGCTACGAGCAGTACTTC. This translates into CASSLEGQGYEQYF.

The rearrangement uses TRBV6-5 and TRBJ1-2; the D is unclear. The CDR3 is 13 amino acids. Deletions cut 2 bases from V and 3 bases from J, with 7 bases between. Germline V lookup: CDR1 MNHEY, CDR2 SVGAGI. DNA of the CDR3: TGTGCCAGCAGTTACGACGGTGACTATGGCTACACCTTC. Translating gives CASSYDGDYGYTF.

Only a few counts were recorded for this clone. The rearrangement uses TRBV4-2 and TRBJ2-7, with 10 nucleotides matching TRBD1. Germline V gene data show CDR1 as LGHNA and CDR2 as YNFKEQ. Losses at the gene ends were 1 base for V and 5 bases for J; bases not matched to a gene: 5. The CDR3 sequence is 15 residues long. CDR3 amino acids: CASSQVIGTGDEQYF. The CDR3 DNA sequence: TGTGCCAGCAGCCAAGTAATCGGGACAGGGGACGAGCAGTACTTC.

The V call is TRBV7-6, the J call TRBJ2-3, with 9 nucleotides matching TRBD2. Trimming at V came to 5 bases and at J to 2 bases, leaving 5 bases not matched to a gene. The germline V gene has CDR1 SGHVS and CDR2 FNYEAQ. The CDR3 totals 15 residues. CDR3 nucleotides: TGTGCCAGCAGCGAAAGCGGGGGGTACACAGATACGCAGTATTTT. Translated: CASSESGGYTDTQYF.

In DNA, the CDR3 is TGTGCCAGCTCACCATCCAGGGACCCTACCGGGGAGCTGTTTTTT. Its translation is CASSPSRDPTGELFF. The rearrangement links TRBV18 to TRBJ2-2; either TRBD1 or TRBD2 may supply D (5 bases each). V gave up 2 bases and J gave up 5 bases, with 12 bases separating them. The CDR3 totals 15 residues. Germline assignment: CDR1 KGHSH and CDR2 LQKENI.

The CDR3 bases are TGTGCCAGCAGTCCACAGTCCAGGGCATTACAGTTCTTC. Translated, it gives CASSPQSRALQFF. V and J are TRBV7-9 and TRBJ2-1; maybe TRBD1 (5 bases). The CDR3 contains 13 residues. With 6 bases removed from V and 13 bases from J, the gap between germline ends came to 19 bases. Germline CDR1 SEHNR, CDR2 FQNEAQ (reference sequence).

This chain links TRBV12-3 or TRBV12-4 with TRBJ2-3; D is tentatively TRBD1 or TRBD2 (6 bases each). Between the trimmed V and J ends, which lost 4 bases and 6 bases, there was a span of 11 bases. This CDR3 has 13 amino acids. The CDR3 region is CASSWGASDTQYF. The CDR3, as DNA: TGTGCCAGCAGTTGGGGGGCGTCGGATACGCAGTATTTT.

The chain combines TRBV5-4 with TRBJ2-3; no clear D. CDR3 length: 14 amino acids. CDR1 is SGHNT and CDR2 is YYREEE in the germline V gene (reference sequence). V lost 0 bases and J 6 bases, leaving 11 bases between the germline ends. The CDR3 reads CASSLGVTTDTQYF. CDR3 DNA sequence: TGTGCCAGCAGCTTGGGCGTAACAACGGATACGCAGTATTTT.

This rearrangement joins TRBV5-1 to TRBJ1-4, with a tentative D call TRBD1 (5 bases). Germline V gene lookup returns CDR1 SGHRS and CDR2 YFSETQ. V lost 4 bases to trimming and J lost 0 bases, with 13 bases between them. The CDR3 runs 16 residues. The CDR3 sequence: CASSPSDSPTNEKLFF. DNA for the CDR3: TGCGCCAGCAGCCCGTCCGACAGCCCAACTAATGAAAAACTGTTTTTT.